These 17 T cell receptor beta chains share one sample of origin, sequenced in a study of Graves' ophthalmopathy and Graves' hyperthyroidism. RNA transcripts were the source from which TCR beta CDR3 regions were amplified. The authors performed first-round RT-PCR with HTBI primers and then a second-round multiplex PCR. TCRdb redid the calling of the multiplex PCR reads with MiXCR, one entry per CDR3 protein. The sample consists of 580,000 or so distinct CDR3 sequences, under 40% of them appearing once. The specimen was peripheral blood or thyroid tissue (not recorded which). The origin of the receptors is an adult man with Graves' hyperthyroidism.

The chain has TRBV29-1 and TRBJ2-7; 7 bases line up with TRBD2. V shed 5 bases, J shed 7 bases, and the junction held 11 bases outside the gene matches. Germline V lookup: CDR1 SQVTM, CDR2 ANQGSEA. This CDR3 has 13 amino acids. Here the CDR3 DNA reads TGCAGCGTTTTCCTAGCGGACTACAATGAGCAGTACTTC. It specifies CSVFLADYNEQYF.

This clonotype was recorded many times. The CDR3 sequence is CASSTDGDYYEQYF. The CDR3 DNA reads as TGTGCCAGCAGCACAGACGGCGATTACTACGAGCAGTACTTC. J is TRBJ2-7 and V is TRBV11-2; no definite D call. This CDR3 has 14 residues. V gave up 5 bases and J gave up 3 bases, with 14 bases separating them. CDR1 is SGHAT and CDR2 is FQNNGV in the germline V gene.

As for this clonotype: A much larger clone differs from this one at a single base, so this may be a read error. Likely a read error: the CDR3 ends without its conserved phenylalanine or tryptophan. The genes are TRBV24-1 and TRBJ1-2; D is unresolved. V lost 5 bases to trimming and J lost 4 bases, with 16 bases between them. The CDR3 loop spans 15 amino acids. Germline V gives CDR1 KGHDR, CDR2 SFDVKD. CDR3 in amino acids: CATSAGPPETYGYTL. The DNA for the CDR3 is TGTGCCACCAGTGCGGGTCCCCCTGAAACCTATGGCTACACCCTC.

This clonotype was observed at least ten times. The chain links TRBV4-1 to TRBJ1-3; no definite D call. CDR1 is MGHRA and CDR2 is YSYEKL in the germline V gene. Trimming took off 1 base at V and 3 bases at J, with 13 bases between the two ends. There are 16 residues in the CDR3. The CDR3 DNA reads TGCGCCAGCAGCCAAGCTGGCGGGCAGCTTGGAAACACCATATATTTT. This sequence encodes CASSQAGGQLGNTIYF.

This clonotype occurred a few times. The chain joins TRBV7-3 to TRBJ2-5, with 8 nucleotides matching TRBD2. CDR1 SGHTA and CDR2 FQGTGA come from the germline V gene. Trimming cost V 6 bases and J 5 bases; bases outside gene matches: 17. The CDR3 spans 17 residues. This CDR3 is CASRNPQLRGDTETQYF. CDR3 sequence (DNA): TGTGCCAGCAGGAATCCGCAGTTGCGGGGGGACACGGAGACCCAGTACTTC.

This clonotype was seen at least ten times. This chain connects TRBV6-6 to TRBJ2-5; D is perhaps TRBD1 (6 bases). CDR1 is MNHNY, CDR2 SVGAGI, per germline (reference sequence). V was shortened by 5 bases and J by 0 bases, with 10 bases between the two germline ends. The CDR3 totals 14 residues. CDR3 sequence reads: CASSRTADQETQYF. CDR3 nucleotide sequence: TGTGCCAGCAGTCGGACAGCTGACCAAGAGACCCAGTACTTC.

The table lists this clonotype with many counts. The V and J genes are TRBV10-3 and TRBJ2-7; D might be TRBD2 (5 bases). V lost 6 bases to trimming and J lost 3 bases, with 9 bases between them. This CDR3 is built from 12 residues. Looked up from germline, CDR1 is ENHRY and CDR2 is SYGVKD. CDR3 coding DNA: TGTGCCATCAGGGACTCTGACTACGAGCAGTACTTC. This encodes CAIRDSDYEQYF.

The rearrangement joins TRBV29-1 to TRBJ2-5, with D perhaps TRBD2 (7 bases). There are 13 residues in the CDR3. CDR1 SQVTM and CDR2 ANQGSEA come from the germline V gene. The DNA for the CDR3 is TGCAGTGAAGTCTCACAGGGCGGGGGGACCCAGTACTTC. Protein sequence: CSEVSQGGGTQYF.

This clonotype occurred many times. V and J are TRBV7-9 and TRBJ1-2; D not certain. CDR3 size: 15 residues. Germline V gene sequence: CDR1 SEHNR, CDR2 FQNEAQ (reference sequence). Trimming took 3 bases from V and 2 from J, leaving 13 bases between them. CDR3 in DNA: TGTGCCAGCAGCTTCGGATCCCTCTTGAACTATGGCTACACCTTC. It yields the protein CASSFGSLLNYGYTF.

This clonotype was seen a single time. The DNA of the CDR3 is TGCAGTGCTAGAATTCCGGGCTTAGCCAAAAACATTCAGTACTTC. Its translation: CSARIPGLAKNIQYF. The chain uses TRBV20-1 and TRBJ2-5; D uncertain. TRBJ2-4 explains the end of the DNA better; the J call may be wrong. The CDR3 has 15 amino acids. Germline V gene sequence: CDR1 DFQATT, CDR2 SNEGSKA (reference sequence).

In its sample, this clonotype was seen many times. The CDR3 nucleotides read TGTGCCAGCAGAATGCAGGGTAACAATCAGCCCCAGCATTTT. Translating gives CASRMQGNNQPQHF. V and J are TRBV6-5 and TRBJ1-5; possible D gene TRBD1, 5 bases. V lost 6 bases and J lost 3, with 12 bases in between. CDR1 and CDR2 from the germline V gene are MNHEY and SVGAGI. CDR3 size: 14 residues.

The chain is built from TRBV5-4 and TRBJ2-3; 8 nucleotides agree with TRBD1. Germline V gene sequence: CDR1 SGHNT, CDR2 YYREEE (reference sequence). The CDR3 sequence is 14 residues long. V shed 4 bases and J 5 bases; nucleotides not matched to a gene: 6. CDR3 residues: CASSQDRVEDTQYF. CDR3 nucleotide sequence: TGTGCCAGCAGCCAGGACAGGGTGGAAGATACGCAGTATTTT.

The table lists this clonotype with many counts. The V and J genes are TRBV7-6 and TRBJ2-7; TRBD2 might be the D (6 bases). V was clipped by 1 base and J by 7 bases, with 11 bases between them. Germline V gene data show CDR1 as SGHVS and CDR2 as FNYEAQ. The CDR3 consists of 13 residues. CDR3 bases: TGTGCCAGCAGCTTAGGGACTATTTCTGAGCAGTACTTC. Amino acids: CASSLGTISEQYF.

This chain links TRBV5-1 with TRBJ1-2; D not resolved. Trimming took 2 bases from V and 1 from J, leaving 12 bases between them. The CDR3 runs 15 residues. The germline V gene encodes CDR1 SGHRS and CDR2 YFSETQ. The CDR3 region is CASSFREAVNYGYTF. For the CDR3, the DNA is TGCGCCAGCAGCTTTCGAGAGGCCGTTAACTATGGCTACACCTTC.

The chain recombines TRBV10-3 with TRBJ2-2, with 7 bases fitting TRBD1. Trimming took 7 bases from V and 5 from J; bases not matched to a gene: 10. There are 15 residues in the CDR3. Per germline, CDR1 ENHRY and CDR2 SYGVKD. CDR3 sequence reads: CAITVGQVNTGELFF. CDR3 bases: TGTGCCATCACCGTAGGACAGGTGAATACCGGGGAGCTGTTTTTT.

This clonotype was seen a few times. The rearrangement joins TRBV12-3 or TRBV12-4 to TRBJ2-2; D is unresolved. The CDR3 totals 12 residues. V lost 6 bases and J 6 bases, leaving 8 bases between the germline ends. CDR3 nucleotide sequence: TGTGCCAGCAGACAGCCGGCCGGGGAGCTGTTTTTT. Its translation: CASRQPAGELFF.

The table lists this clonotype with many counts. This chain uses TRBV24-1 with TRBJ1-1, with a weak D call TRBD1 (5 bases). Per germline, CDR1 KGHDR and CDR2 SFDVKD. CDR3 length: 16 amino acids. Trimming cost V 1 base and J 0 bases, with 11 bases left between them. CDR3 protein: CATSDLTGQMNTEAFF. The CDR3 region has the DNA TGTGCCACCAGTGATTTAACCGGACAAATGAACACTGAAGCTTTCTTT.